The source of this TCR beta chain is a study of vaccination and CD4 T cells after COVID-19. To note about this clonotype: Its target is not known.

Oncomine TCR Beta short-read sequencing was applied to DNA from cultured CD4+ T cells. TCRdb reanalysed the PCR reads using MiXCR and keeps one entry per CDR3 protein. This repertoire shows 16,000 or so distinct CDR3 sequences, about two fifths found once; its top ten account for 6.5% to 8%. As to treatment: roughly 11-day PBMC culture with coronavirus spike peptide pools or control peptides (ViraFEST assay). Each well held around 2 million PBMCs in IL-2 (10 IU/ml) medium with approximately 9.4 ug/ml peptide pools. The receptor comes from a human donor who had recovered from COVID-19. Sequenced material: CD4+ T cells from blood, cultured in vitro, taken after SARS-CoV-2 vaccination.

CDR3 bases: TGCAGCGTTAAAAGGGGGAGAAGGACAGTGCCTCAAGAGACCCAGTACTTC. It is translated as CSVKRGRRTVPQETQYF. The chain joins TRBV29-1 to TRBJ2-5, with D possibly matching TRBD1 (6 bases). Trimming shortened V by 5 bases and J by 2 bases, and 24 bases separated the two germline ends. This CDR3 is 17 amino acids long. Germline assignment: CDR1 SQVTM and CDR2 ANQGSEA.